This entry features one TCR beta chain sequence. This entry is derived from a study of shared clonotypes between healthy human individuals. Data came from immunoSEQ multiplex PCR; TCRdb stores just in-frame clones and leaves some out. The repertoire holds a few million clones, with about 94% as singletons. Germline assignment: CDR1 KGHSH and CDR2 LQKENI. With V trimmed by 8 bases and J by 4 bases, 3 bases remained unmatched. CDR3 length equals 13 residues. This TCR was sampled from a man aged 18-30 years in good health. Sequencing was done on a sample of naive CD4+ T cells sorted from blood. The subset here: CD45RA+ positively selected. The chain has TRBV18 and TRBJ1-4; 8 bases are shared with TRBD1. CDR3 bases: TGTGCCAGCGCCGGACAGGGTAATGAAAAACTGTTTTTT. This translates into CASAGQGNEKLFF.